The 14 T cell receptor beta chains reported below all come from one sample, sequenced in a study of blood T cell repertoires in COVID-19 (dated by TCRdb to about 2020). Library creation used the immunoSEQ multiplex PCR assay. TCRdb re-hosts the immuneACCESS table, in-frame sequences only. Its copies lack some clones; in the studies checked, an unresolved V gene accounts for under half of them, and the cause for the rest is not known. This sample holds about 110,000 clones; approximately 88% were observed only once. The ten largest clones add up to about 2.2% of the sample. Sequenced material: peripheral blood. These receptors originate from a human donor in a cohort sampled during active COVID-19.

The rearrangement uses TRBV6-2 or TRBV6-3 and TRBJ2-3, with TRBD2 matching 7 bases. This CDR3 is 14 amino acids long. The germline V gene has CDR1 MNHEY and CDR2 SVGEGT. V lost 6 bases, J lost 4 bases, and 7 bases stayed unmatched. CDR3 region: CASSRFGLADTQYF. The CDR3 DNA sequence: TGTGCCAGCAGCCGATTCGGACTAGCAGATACGCAGTATTTT.

The chain links TRBV9 to TRBJ1-1; D gene ambiguous. The length of the CDR3 is 15 residues. CDR1 SGDLS and CDR2 YYNGEE come from the germline V gene. Deletions cut 0 bases from V and 0 bases from J, with 9 bases between. The CDR3 is CASSVGALMNTEAFF. The CDR3 region has the DNA TGTGCCAGCAGCGTAGGAGCCCTAATGAACACTGAAGCTTTCTTT.

The chain uses TRBV19 and TRBJ1-1; no definite D call. V was clipped by 0 bases and J by 0 bases, with 8 bases between them. The CDR3 is 15 amino acids. From germline, CDR1 is LNHDA and CDR2 SQIVND (reference sequence). The CDR3 sequence is CASSIDTGLNTEAFF. For the CDR3, the DNA is TGTGCCAGTAGTATAGATACGGGTCTGAACACTGAAGCTTTCTTT.

CDR3 bases: TGCGCCAGCAGCCAAGGAGGAATTGAAGCTTTCTTT. This codes for CASSQGGIEAFF. The gene calls are TRBV4-1 and TRBJ1-1; no clear D gene. V was clipped by 1 base and J by 7 bases, with 7 bases between them. The CDR3 extends over 12 amino acids. Germline lookup yields CDR1 MGHRA and CDR2 YSYEKL.

The chain has TRBV9 and TRBJ2-1; TRBD1 agrees at 8 bases. Germline CDR1 reads SGDLS; CDR2 reads YYNGEE. Trimming removed 3 bases from V and 8 bases from J; junction bases left unmatched: 7. The CDR3 is 14 residues long. The CDR3 reads CASSGKDRDDEQFF. The CDR3 DNA sequence: TGTGCCAGCAGCGGAAAGGACAGGGACGATGAGCAGTTCTTC.

The rearrangement links TRBV19 to TRBJ2-3; TRBD2 is a possible D gene (5 bases). There are 16 residues in the CDR3. In germline, CDR1 is LNHDA, CDR2 SQIVND (reference sequence). Trimming removed 4 bases from V and 4 bases from J, with 18 bases in between. In DNA form, the CDR3 reads TGTGCCAGTAGTAGTGAGGGCACCTACCGCGCAGATACGCAGTATTTT. This sequence encodes CASSSEGTYRADTQYF.

The chain employs TRBV19 and TRBJ2-7; possibly TRBD2 for D (6 bases). V lost 8 bases, J lost 3 bases, and 8 bases lay in between. Germline lookup yields CDR1 LNHDA and CDR2 SQIVND (reference sequence). The length of the CDR3 is 11 residues. The CDR3 region is CASRGYYEQYF. The DNA for the CDR3 is TGTGCCAGTCGGGGGTACTACGAGCAGTACTTC.

This clone came up once. This sequence joins TRBV21-1 and TRBJ1-4; TRBD1 is the table's D call and was not checked against the DNA. TRBV21-1 is shown as a pseudogene. The CDR3 is 17 amino acids. The CDR3 DNA sequence: TGTGCCAGCAGCAAAGAGACTCCTGAGGGGGCGGGTGAAAAACTGTTTTTT. Protein product: CASSKETPEGAGEKLFF.

The V and J genes are TRBV14 and TRBJ2-7; D is undetermined. This CDR3 has 15 amino acids. Trimming pared 1 base from V and 2 bases from J, leaving 12 bases between. Germline V gene sequence: CDR1 SGHDN, CDR2 FVKESK. In DNA form, the CDR3 reads TGTGCCAGCAGCCAAGTAGCCGCGGCTACCTACGAGCAGTACTTC. Its translation is CASSQVAAATYEQYF.

V gene TRBV19 combines with J gene TRBJ1-5; no reliable D call. V shed 3 bases and J shed 5 bases, with 14 bases lying between them. From germline, CDR1 is LNHDA and CDR2 SQIVND (reference sequence). CDR3 size: 15 residues. The CDR3 reads CASSIGSTPDQPQHF. As DNA, the CDR3 is TGTGCCAGTAGTATTGGATCGACACCAGATCAGCCCCAGCATTTT.

The chain carries TRBV10-3 and TRBJ2-1; D unclear. V was cut by 7 bases and J by 2 bases, with 9 bases left in between. This CDR3 has 13 amino acids. Germline values: CDR1 ENHRY, CDR2 SYGVKD. The DNA for the CDR3 is TGTGCCATCAAGGAGTTCACCTACAATGAGCAGTTCTTC. This sequence encodes CAIKEFTYNEQFF.

This clone appeared once. The V call is TRBV2, the J call TRBJ1-6, with 9 positions matching TRBD1. The CDR3 is made up of 14 amino acids. Germline assignment: CDR1 SNHLY and CDR2 FYNNEI. V trimming: 8 bases; J trimming: 5 bases; junction bases outside the gene matches: 4. The CDR3 bases are TGTGCCAGCCCCAGGGACAGGGATAATTCACCCCTCCACTTT. It yields the protein CASPRDRDNSPLHF. The entire variable domain, with the rest obtained from reference TRBV2 and TRBJ1-6, is as follows: EPEVTQTPSHQVTQMGQEVILRCVPISNHLYFYWYRQILGQKVEFLVSFYNNEISEKSEIFDDQFSVERPDGSNFTLKIRSTKLEDSAMYFCASPRDRDNSPLHFGNGTRLTVT.

The genes are TRBV2 and TRBJ1-1; weak D call: TRBD1 (6 bases). This CDR3 region has 13 residues. Germline V gene sequence: CDR1 SNHLY, CDR2 FYNNEI. Trimming cost V 8 bases and J 0 bases, with 10 bases left between them. The CDR3 protein is CASGDTLNTEAFF. For the CDR3, the DNA is TGTGCCAGCGGGGACACCCTGAACACTGAAGCTTTCTTT.

The rearrangement joins TRBV7-9 to TRBJ2-3, with a possible D match to TRBD1 (6 bases). CDR3 length equals 16 residues. V was shortened by 0 bases and J by 2 bases, with 12 bases between the two germline ends. Germline CDR1 reads SEHNR; CDR2 reads FQNEAQ (reference sequence). CDR3 loop: CASSLALDRYTDTQYF. The CDR3, as DNA: TGTGCCAGCAGCTTAGCGCTGGACAGATACACAGATACGCAGTATTTT.